The rows below give T cell receptor beta chains drawn from one sample of a study of T cells after yellow fever vaccination. Via MiXCR, TCRdb re-called the 5' RACE reads, giving one row per CDR3 protein. The sample holds tens of thousands of distinct CDR3 sequences; roughly 8% are singletons and the top ten take roughly 41%. The source was CD8+ T cells sorted from PBMCs, collected on the day of the yellow fever booster vaccination. Receptors were obtained from a man under 40 who received the YFV17D yellow fever vaccine. Both conserved end residues are part of each CDR3. The order of the fields is D gene, J gene, V gene, clone size, CDR3 DNA, CDR3 protein. The D gene is left open where the match is weak. Not every row has a clone size; where given, it reads once, few, many or a size class.

D: -; J: TRBJ2-5; V: TRBV28; size: few; DNA: TGTGCCAGCAGTTGGGAGGACGGGGGAGAGGGAGAGACCCAGTACTTC; CDR3: CASSWEDGGEGETQYF
D: -; J: TRBJ2-1; V: TRBV9; size: many; DNA: TGTGCCAGCAGCGTAGGGCTGTCCTCTTACAATGAGCAGTTCTTC; CDR3: CASSVGLSSYNEQFF
D: -; J: TRBJ2-1; V: TRBV14; size: few; DNA: TGTGCCAGCAGCCCGACCCCTCTGGGGCACAATGAGCAGTTCTTC; CDR3: CASSPTPLGHNEQFF
D: TRBD2; J: TRBJ2-3; V: TRBV6-1; size: few; DNA: TGTGCCAGCAGTCGCCGACTAGCGAGGGGGTTGGATACGCAGTATTTT; CDR3: CASSRRLARGLDTQYF
D: -; J: TRBJ2-7; V: TRBV6-1; size: -; DNA: TGTGCCAGCAGCGCGGACTTCGACTACGAGCAGTACTTC; CDR3: CASSADFDYEQYF
D: -; J: TRBJ1-1; V: TRBV29-1; size: few; DNA: TGCAGCGTTGAAACGGGTGTGGGCACTGAAGCTTTCTTT; CDR3: CSVETGVGTEAFF
D: TRBD2; J: TRBJ2-4; V: TRBV23-1; size: -; DNA: TGCGCCAGCAGTCAACCGGGGGGTCACATTCAGTACTTC; CDR3: CASSQPGGHIQYF
D: -; J: TRBJ1-1; V: TRBV3-1; size: -; DNA: TGTGCCAGCAGCCAAGATCATCGGCAAGACATTTTCGGCACTGAAGCTTTCTTT; CDR3: CASSQDHRQDIFGTEAFF
D: -; J: TRBJ2-7; V: TRBV20-1; size: -; DNA: TGCAGTGCTAGAGAGGGGGGGCGGTCCTACGAGCAGTACTTC; CDR3: CSAREGGRSYEQYF
D: TRBD2; J: TRBJ2-1; V: TRBV20-1; size: few; DNA: TGCTGTGCTAGAGATCAATTAGAGGGACTAGCGTCCAATGAGCAGTTCTTC; CDR3: CCARDQLEGLASNEQFF
D: -; J: TRBJ2-2; V: TRBV6-5; size: -; DNA: TGTGCCAGCAGTTACTCTAGCGGCAACACCGGGGAGCTGTTTTTT; CDR3: CASSYSSGNTGELFF
D: TRBD1; J: TRBJ2-2; V: TRBV20-1; size: few; DNA: TGCAGTGCGGCAGGGGGCACCGGGGAGCTGTTTTTT; CDR3: CSAAGGTGELFF
D: -; J: TRBJ2-3; V: TRBV29-1; size: few; DNA: TGCAGCGTTGATGGAGGCACATCAGATACGCAGTATTTT; CDR3: CSVDGGTSDTQYF